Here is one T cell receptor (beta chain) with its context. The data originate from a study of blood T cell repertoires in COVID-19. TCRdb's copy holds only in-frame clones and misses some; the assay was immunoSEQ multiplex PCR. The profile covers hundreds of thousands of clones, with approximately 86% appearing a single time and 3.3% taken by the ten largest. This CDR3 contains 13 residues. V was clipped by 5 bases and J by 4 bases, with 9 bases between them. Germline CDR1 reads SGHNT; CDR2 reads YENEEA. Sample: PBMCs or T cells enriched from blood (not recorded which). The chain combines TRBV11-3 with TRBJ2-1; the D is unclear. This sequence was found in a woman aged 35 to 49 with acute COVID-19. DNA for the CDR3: TGTGCCAGCAGCCCCCGCGCTTACAATGAGCAGTTCTTC. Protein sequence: CASSPRAYNEQFF.